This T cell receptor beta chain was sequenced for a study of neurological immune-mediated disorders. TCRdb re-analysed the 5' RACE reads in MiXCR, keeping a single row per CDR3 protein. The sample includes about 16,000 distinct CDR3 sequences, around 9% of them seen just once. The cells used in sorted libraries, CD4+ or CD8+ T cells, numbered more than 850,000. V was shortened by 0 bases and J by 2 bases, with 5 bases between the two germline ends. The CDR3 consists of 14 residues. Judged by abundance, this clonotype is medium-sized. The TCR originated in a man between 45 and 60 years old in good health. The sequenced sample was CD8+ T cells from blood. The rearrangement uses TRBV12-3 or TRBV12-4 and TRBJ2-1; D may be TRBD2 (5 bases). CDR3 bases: TGTGCCAGCAGTTTAGCGGAGGCCTACAATGAGCAGTTCTTC. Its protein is CASSLAEAYNEQFF.